A selection of T cell receptor beta chains follows, all from one sample in a study of early stage breast cancer tumors. Only in-frame clones appear in the TCRdb table, and some are missing; sequencing was by immunoSEQ multiplex PCR. The table lists nearly 25,000 clones, less than 75% of them singletons. Sample: breast tumor tissue. Every receptor here comes from a person aged 55 to 69 with breast cancer. Both conserved end residues are part of each CDR3. A D gene is named only where the DNA matches it firmly. Only some rows state a clone size, as once, few, many or a class for expanded clones.

CDR3nt,CDR3aa,v_gene,abundance,d_gene,j_gene
TGCGCCAGCAGCCAAGATCTAGCGGGAGGCCTCCTAGCGGATGAGCAGTTCTTC,CASSQDLAGGLLADEQFF,TRBV4-3,once,TRBD2,TRBJ2-1
TGTGCCAGCAGCGGACAGGGCTACGAGCAGTACTTC,CASSGQGYEQYF,TRBV9,few,TRBD1,TRBJ2-7
TGTGCCAGCAGTTCACTCGGGACAGCTTATGGCTACACCTTC,CASSSLGTAYGYTF,TRBV27,NA,TRBD1,TRBJ1-2
TGTGCCAGCGCGATCGAGGGAGTCGGGGTTGCGGATACGCAGTATTTT,CASAIEGVGVADTQYF,TRBV28,NA,NA,TRBJ2-3
TGTGCCAGCAGCGGAGACAGTTACGAGCAGTACTTC,CASSGDSYEQYF,TRBV5-4,NA,NA,TRBJ2-7
TGTGCCAGCAGCTTACGCAGGGGAGTGGGCACAGATACGCAGTATTTT,CASSLRRGVGTDTQYF,TRBV7-2,NA,NA,TRBJ2-3
TGTGCCATCAGCAGCTACCTCGGGTGGGAAAAACTGTTTTTT,CAISSYLGWEKLFF,TRBV10-3,once,NA,TRBJ1-4
TGTGCCAGCAGCGATCGGACTAGCGGGAGGGCCGGCACAGATACGCAGTATTTT,CASSDRTSGRAGTDTQYF,TRBV14,NA,TRBD2,TRBJ2-3
TGTGCCAGCAGTGAGACAGGAGGGACCCAGTACTTC,CASSETGGTQYF,TRBV2,NA,NA,TRBJ2-5
TGTGCCAGTCATAGACAAGACTATGGCTACACCTTC,CASHRQDYGYTF,TRBV19,NA,NA,TRBJ1-2
TGTGCCAGCAGCCAGGGACTAGCGGAAATCACAGATACGCAGTATTTT,CASSQGLAEITDTQYF,TRBV14,few,TRBD2,TRBJ2-3
TGCGCCAGCAGCCCAGGACTAGCGGGAGGGATACGGGGCGAGCAGTACTTC,CASSPGLAGGIRGEQYF,TRBV4-3,NA,TRBD2,TRBJ2-7
TGTGCCAGCAACGAACTAGTAACAGATACGCAGTATTTT,CASNELVTDTQYF,TRBV9,once,NA,TRBJ2-3
TGCGCCAGCAGCTTGGCCACGGGTGGGGGGGAAGCTTTCTTT,CASSLATGGGEAFF,TRBV5-1,few,NA,TRBJ1-1
TGTGCCAGCAGCTTCCCCCCAGGAGGGATAGGGACTGAAGCTTTCTTT,CASSFPPGGIGTEAFF,TRBV7-2,NA,NA,TRBJ1-1